These 6 T cell receptor beta chains came from one sample sequenced in a study of T cell responses to AZD1222 COVID-19 vaccine. This table comes from immunoSEQ multiplex PCR, and its TCRdb copy is limited to in-frame clones, with some not included. The top ten clones hold about 7.9% of a sample with about 130,000 clones, about 90% of them seen once. Sequencing was performed on peripheral blood, taken on day 0 of AZD1222 vaccination. These receptor sequences come from an adult in good health.

The chain is built from TRBV9 and TRBJ1-6, with 7 positions matching TRBD1. The CDR3 contains 15 residues. Germline lookup yields CDR1 SGDLS and CDR2 YYNGEE. V lost 0 bases to trimming and J lost 7 bases; unmatched junction nucleotides: 4. The CDR3 DNA reads TGTGCCAGCAGCGTAGATGGACAGGACAATTCACCCCTCCACTTT. Its protein product is CASSVDGQDNSPLHF.

The gene calls are TRBV30 and TRBJ1-4; D call uncertain. The CDR3 contains 14 residues. CDR1 GTSNPN and CDR2 SVGIG come from the germline V gene (reference sequence). Trimming stripped 3 bases from V and 0 bases from J, with 8 bases between. The CDR3 protein is CAWRGPATNEKLFF. The CDR3 DNA reads TGTGCCTGGAGGGGTCCCGCAACTAATGAAAAACTGTTTTTT. Using reference TRBV30 and TRBJ1-4 for the parts outside the CDR3, the full variable domain is SQTIHQWPATLVQPVGSPLSLECTVEGTSNPNLYWYRQAAGRGLQLLFYSVGIGQISSEVPQNLSASRPQDRQFILSSKKLLLSDSGFYLCAWRGPATNEKLFFGSGTQLSVL.

The V and J genes are TRBV29-1 and TRBJ1-2; D possibly corresponds to TRBD1 (6 bases). The germline gives CDR1 SQVTM, CDR2 ANQGSEA. The CDR3 length is 13 residues. V lost 6 bases and J 6 bases, leaving 17 bases between the germline ends. The CDR3 DNA reads TGCAGCGTAGGAAGGGGGGCGAAGGATGGCTACACCTTC. Amino acids: CSVGRGAKDGYTF.

CDR3 sequence (DNA): TGTGCCAGCGACCAAGGGTCGGGACAGGGATTCACTGAAGCTTTCTTT. Translated, it gives CASDQGSGQGFTEAFF. This chain joins TRBV7-9 and TRBJ1-1, with 9 positions matching TRBD1. Germline values: CDR1 SEHNR, CDR2 FQNEAQ (reference sequence). V shed 8 bases and J 4 bases; nucleotides not matched to a gene: 14. This CDR3 has 16 amino acids.

The chain links TRBV6-2 or TRBV6-3 to TRBJ1-1; no firm D call. The V gene lost 4 bases and the J gene lost 4 bases, with 10 bases spanning the gap. Per the germline V gene, CDR1 is MNHEY and CDR2 is SVGEGT. The CDR3 is 13 residues long. The CDR3 sequence: CASSWSVGTEAFF. CDR3 sequence (DNA): TGTGCCAGCAGTTGGTCCGTGGGCACTGAAGCTTTCTTT.

This sequence joins TRBV2 and TRBJ1-5, with no clear D. The germline V gene has CDR1 SNHLY and CDR2 FYNNEI. This CDR3 spans 13 amino acids. Trimming removed 7 bases from V and 7 bases from J, with 14 bases in between. The CDR3 DNA reads TGTGCCAGCACCGACCGATGGTTACAGCCCCAGCATTTT. Its translation is CASTDRWLQPQHF.